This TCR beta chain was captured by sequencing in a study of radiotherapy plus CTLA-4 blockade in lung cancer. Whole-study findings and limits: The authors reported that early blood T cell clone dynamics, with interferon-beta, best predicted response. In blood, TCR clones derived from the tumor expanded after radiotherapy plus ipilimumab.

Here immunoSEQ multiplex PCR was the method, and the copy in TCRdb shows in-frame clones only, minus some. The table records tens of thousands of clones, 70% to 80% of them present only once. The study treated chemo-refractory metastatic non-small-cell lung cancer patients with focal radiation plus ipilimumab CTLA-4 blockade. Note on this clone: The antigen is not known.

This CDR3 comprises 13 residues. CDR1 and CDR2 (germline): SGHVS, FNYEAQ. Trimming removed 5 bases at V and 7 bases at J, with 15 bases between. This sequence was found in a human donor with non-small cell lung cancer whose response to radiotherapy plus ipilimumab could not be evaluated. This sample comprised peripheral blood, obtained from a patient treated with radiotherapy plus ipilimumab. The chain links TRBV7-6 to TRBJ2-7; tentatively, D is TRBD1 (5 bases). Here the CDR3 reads CASSKLDISEQYF. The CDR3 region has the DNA TGTGCCAGCAGCAAACTGGACATCAGTGAGCAGTACTTC.